The 24 T cell receptor beta chains reported below all come from one sample, sequenced in a study of blood T cell repertoires in COVID-19. Only in-frame clones appear in the TCRdb table, and some are missing; sequencing was by immunoSEQ multiplex PCR. The table lists some 190,000 clones, approximately 90% of them singletons. Sequencing was done on a sample of peripheral blood. These receptors all come from a human donor in a cohort sampled during active COVID-19.

V is TRBV18 and J is TRBJ2-2; maybe TRBD2 (6 bases). Per germline, CDR1 KGHSH and CDR2 LQKENI. V lost 6 bases to trimming and J lost 1 base, with 12 bases between them. The CDR3 contains 15 residues. In nucleotides, the CDR3 is TGTGCCAGCTCGACCGGGACTCAGAACACCGGGGAGCTGTTTTTT. Translated: CASSTGTQNTGELFF. Complete variable domain (other parts from reference TRBV18 and TRBJ2-2): NAGVMQNPRHLVRRRGQEARLRCSPMKGHSHVYWYRQLPEEGLKFMVYLQKENIIDESGMPKERFSAEFPKEGPSILRIQQVVRGDSAAYFCASSTGTQNTGELFFGEGSRLTVL.

The V call is TRBV2, the J call TRBJ2-1; TRBD1 matches 8 bases. V was clipped by 2 bases and J by 6 bases; unmatched bases: 6. The germline V gene has CDR1 SNHLY and CDR2 FYNNEI. The CDR3 spans 15 residues. DNA for the CDR3: TGTGCCAGCAGTGAAATGGGGACAGGTGGCAATGAGCAGTTCTTC. Translating gives CASSEMGTGGNEQFF.

This clone was seen a single time. The V gene is TRBV6-6, the J gene TRBJ2-3, with D maybe TRBD2 (5 bases). V lost 2 bases and J 0 bases, leaving 6 bases between the germline ends. Germline-derived CDR1 and CDR2 are MNHNY and SVGAGI (reference sequence). The CDR3 loop spans 14 amino acids. The CDR3 protein is CASSYSGSTDTQYF. The DNA for the CDR3 is TGTGCCAGCAGTTACAGCGGTAGCACAGATACGCAGTATTTT.

For this clone: At the DNA level, this CDR3 is encoded by other sequences in the same sample as well. CDR3 residues: CASSQALDRGQETQYF. DNA of the CDR3: TGCGCCAGCAGCCAAGCCTTGGACAGGGGACAAGAGACCCAGTACTTC. The rearrangement joins TRBV4-3 to TRBJ2-5, with 9 positions matching TRBD1. V lost 1 base and J lost 2; bases outside the gene matches: 5. Germline V lookup: CDR1 LGHNA, CDR2 YSLEER. The CDR3 is made up of 16 amino acids.

The chain joins TRBV5-1 to TRBJ2-1; maybe TRBD1 (7 bases). This CDR3 has 16 residues. Trimming removed 0 bases at V and 4 bases at J, with 14 bases between. Germline CDR1 reads SGHRS; CDR2 reads YFSETQ. The CDR3 reads CASSLAPTGRYNEQFF. DNA of the CDR3: TGCGCCAGCAGCTTGGCGCCGACAGGGAGGTACAATGAGCAGTTCTTC.

The V gene is TRBV9, the J gene TRBJ2-1, with TRBD1 identical over 7 bases. Germline V CDR1 and CDR2: SGDLS, YYNGEE. Trimming took 4 bases from V and 6 from J; bases not matched to a gene: 7. This CDR3 spans 14 amino acids. The chain's CDR3 is CASSLTGLGNEQFF. DNA of the CDR3: TGTGCCAGCAGCCTGACAGGGTTAGGCAATGAGCAGTTCTTC.

The chain employs TRBV5-4 and TRBJ2-7; 9 bases map to TRBD1. Trimming removed 4 bases from V and 5 bases from J; junction bases left unmatched: 10. Germline assignment: CDR1 SGHNT and CDR2 YYREEE (reference sequence). This CDR3 contains 15 residues. CDR3 residues: CASSRADRGRNEQYF. As DNA, the CDR3 is TGTGCCAGCAGCCGTGCGGACAGGGGTAGGAACGAGCAGTACTTC.

DNA for the CDR3: TGTGCCAGCAGCTTGGCCGGCGGGGGGCCCGAGCAGTACTTC. This sequence encodes CASSLAGGGPEQYF. The chain uses TRBV5-4 and TRBJ2-7; TRBD2 aligns across 8 bases. CDR3 size: 14 residues. The germline V gene has CDR1 SGHNT and CDR2 YYREEE (reference sequence). J gave up 6 bases and V 0 bases, and 5 bases lay outside the gene matches.

The chain recombines TRBV6-1 with TRBJ2-7; no clear D gene. Trimming cost V 3 bases and J 3 bases, with 6 bases left between them. CDR1 and CDR2 (germline): MNHNS, SASEGT. This CDR3 has 12 amino acids. The CDR3 here is CASSDPYYEQYF. Here the CDR3 DNA reads TGTGCCAGCAGTGATCCGTACTACGAGCAGTACTTC.

V and J are TRBV10-3 and TRBJ1-1; TRBD1 aligns across 11 bases. The CDR3 length is 15 residues. With 5 bases clipped from V and 4 bases from J, the junction kept 6 bases outside the gene matches. CDR1 is ENHRY, CDR2 SYGVKD, per germline. In DNA, the CDR3 is TGTGCCATCAGTTCCGGACAGGGGGCTACCACTGAAGCTTTCTTT. Its protein product is CAISSGQGATTEAFF.

The genes are TRBV7-2 and TRBJ2-1, with a tentative D call TRBD2 (6 bases). CDR3 length equals 14 residues. The germline V gene encodes CDR1 SGHTA and CDR2 FQGNSA. V shed 6 bases and J shed 1 base, with 10 bases lying between them. The CDR3 region is CASSTGESYNEQFF. The CDR3 DNA is TGTGCCAGCAGTACGGGGGAGTCCTACAATGAGCAGTTCTTC.

V is TRBV18 and J is TRBJ1-1, with 10 nucleotides matching TRBD1. V was pared by 2 bases and J by 5 bases, with 11 bases of the junction left unmatched. The CDR3 runs 17 residues. CDR1 and CDR2 from the germline V gene are KGHSH and LQKENI. CDR3 sequence reads: CASSPFSGTGALTEAFF. Here the CDR3 DNA reads TGTGCCAGCTCACCATTCTCCGGGACAGGGGCATTGACTGAAGCTTTCTTT.

The chain has TRBV7-2 and TRBJ2-3; 13 nucleotides agree with TRBD2. This CDR3 region has 18 residues. The junction had 13 bases not matched to a gene; V was cut back by 5 bases and J by 5 bases. From germline, CDR1 is SGHTA and CDR2 FQGNSA. Here the CDR3 reads CASSPTTSGGAWGDTQYF. CDR3 DNA: TGTGCCAGCAGCCCAACAACTAGCGGGGGGGCCTGGGGAGATACGCAGTATTTT. Full variable domain (remainder filled in from reference TRBV7-2 and TRBJ2-3): GAGVSQSPSNKVTEKGKDVELRCDPISGHTALYWYRQSLGQGLEFLIYFQGNSAPDKSGLPSDRFSAERTGGSVSTLTIQRTQQEDSAVYLCASSPTTSGGAWGDTQYFGPGTRLTVL.

J is TRBJ2-7 and V is TRBV6-2 or TRBV6-3, with 9 bases fitting TRBD1. The V gene end was trimmed by 2 bases and the J gene end by 3 bases; junction bases not matched to a gene: 8. This CDR3 contains 16 residues. The germline CDR1 and CDR2 sequences are MNHEY and SVGEGT. CDR3 residues: CASSYTTRTGDYEQYF. CDR3 sequence (DNA): TGTGCCAGCAGTTACACCACTAGGACAGGGGACTACGAGCAGTACTTC.

This clone was found a few times. The rearrangement uses TRBV7-2 and TRBJ2-7, with 9 bases that match TRBD2. The germline gives CDR1 SGHTA, CDR2 FQGNSA. V shed 5 bases and J 0 bases; nucleotides not matched to a gene: 8. The CDR3 totals 16 residues. DNA of the CDR3: TGTGCCAGCAGCCCCGGACTAGCGCAAAGCTCCTACGAGCAGTACTTC. Its protein is CASSPGLAQSSYEQYF.

The chain links TRBV5-1 to TRBJ1-5; possible D gene TRBD1, 5 bases. V was pared by 7 bases and J by 3 bases, with 14 bases between. Germline V CDR1 and CDR2: SGHRS, YFSETQ. The CDR3 runs 14 residues. The CDR3 protein is CASRPDSPNQPQHF. CDR3 bases: TGCGCCAGCCGCCCCGACAGCCCCAATCAGCCCCAGCATTTT.

The chain combines TRBV2 with TRBJ2-7, with a weak D call TRBD2 (6 bases). This CDR3 region has 16 residues. V was clipped by 5 bases and J by 0 bases, with 17 bases between them. Per germline, CDR1 SNHLY and CDR2 FYNNEI. This CDR3 is CASSQIGLTSSYEQYF. The CDR3 DNA reads TGTGCCAGCAGTCAAATAGGGCTGACTAGCTCCTACGAGCAGTACTTC.

This sequence joins TRBV9 and TRBJ2-2; 7 bases align to TRBD1. Trimming removed 0 bases from V and 3 bases from J; junction bases left unmatched: 8. Germline-derived CDR1 and CDR2 are SGDLS and YYNGEE. This CDR3 is 17 amino acids long. Written as DNA, the CDR3 is TGTGCCAGCAGCGTAGGGCGACAGGGCATGGACACCGGGGAGCTGTTTTTT. Translation: CASSVGRQGMDTGELFF.

This rearrangement joins TRBV10-2 to TRBJ2-3; 7 positions agree with TRBD1. Germline CDR1 WSHSY, CDR2 SAAADI. There are 14 residues in the CDR3. Losses at the gene ends were 5 bases for V and 2 bases for J; bases not matched to a gene: 4. CDR3 in DNA: TGCGCCAGCAGTACCCAGGGGGTCACAGATACGCAGTATTTT. This translates into CASSTQGVTDTQYF.

A remark on this clone: Its ends do not fully match the called genes, so a read error is possible. The chain combines TRBV6-2 or TRBV6-3 with TRBJ2-7, with TRBD2 matching over 7 bases. The CDR3 consists of 12 residues. The V gene's germline CDR1 is MNHEY and CDR2 SVGEGT. This CDR3 reads CASSYNRQGGNF. The CDR3 nucleotides are TGTGCCAGCAGTTACAACCGGCAGGGAGGGAACTTC.

The rearrangement uses TRBV3-1 (or the pseudogene TRBV3-2) and TRBJ2-3; 14 bases align to TRBD2. V lost 2 bases and J lost 4; bases outside the gene matches: 8. The CDR3 contains 18 residues. Looked up from germline, CDR1 is LGHDT and CDR2 is YNNKEL (reference sequence). CDR3: CASSQMGLAGATPDTQYF. The CDR3 DNA sequence: TGTGCCAGCAGCCAAATGGGACTAGCGGGGGCCACGCCAGATACGCAGTATTTT.

This clone was seen a single time. The chain has TRBV6-2 or TRBV6-3 and TRBJ1-2; D is perhaps TRBD1 (6 bases). The germline V and J ends were trimmed by 2 bases and 7 bases, with 14 bases remaining between them. Germline CDR1 reads MNHEY; CDR2 reads SVGEGT. The CDR3 length is 14 residues. The DNA of the CDR3 is TGTGCCAGCAGTTACGAAGGACAGACCATTGGCTACACCTTC. Its protein is CASSYEGQTIGYTF.

The V call is TRBV9, the J call TRBJ2-7, with TRBD2 as a possible D gene (7 bases). Germline CDR1 reads SGDLS; CDR2 reads YYNGEE. There are 13 residues in the CDR3. V was pared by 7 bases and J by 3 bases, with 14 bases between. CDR3 region: CASSPGGLYEQYF. DNA of the CDR3: TGTGCCAGCTCCCCCGGGGGGCTCTACGAGCAGTACTTC.

The rearrangement joins TRBV6-5 to TRBJ1-3, with 7 bases lining up with TRBD1. The CDR3 spans 14 residues. Germline V gives CDR1 MNHEY, CDR2 SVGAGI. With 5 bases clipped from V and 4 bases from J, the junction kept 5 bases outside the gene matches. The CDR3 coding sequence is TGTGCCAGCAGTCGACAGGGAAGGGGAAACACCATATATTTT. The encoded protein is CASSRQGRGNTIYF.